A selection of T cell receptor beta chains follows, all from one sample in a study of blood T cells in healthy people across ages. TCRdb re-analysed the 5' RACE reads in MiXCR, keeping a single row per CDR3 protein. Among some 760,000 distinct CDR3 sequences listed, 20% to 25% were seen once. These same data were also listed under a study on T cells of mothers and their children.

The sample comprised blood. These receptors were obtained from a boy between 5 and 17 years old in good health. CDR3s include the opening cysteine and the closing phenylalanine or tryptophan. Each record gives: clone size, D gene, V gene, J gene, CDR3 DNA, CDR3 protein. A D gene is named only where the DNA matches it firmly. Clone size is not always given. Where it is, it says once, few, many or a class for expanded clones.

clone size: few; D gene: TRBD2; V gene: TRBV20-1; J gene: TRBJ2-1; CDR3 DNA: TGCAGTGCTAGAGATGGGAGGGTCGGGATCTCATACAATGAGCAGTTCTTC; CDR3 protein: CSARDGRVGISYNEQFF
clone size: .; D gene: TRBD2; V gene: TRBV6-4; J gene: TRBJ2-1; CDR3 DNA: TGTGCCAGCAGTGACCTAGCGGGAGTGGGCTACAATGAGCAGTTCTTC; CDR3 protein: CASSDLAGVGYNEQFF
clone size: .; D gene: TRBD2; V gene: TRBV6-5; J gene: TRBJ2-2; CDR3 DNA: TGTGCCAGCAGTGTAGCGGGAGGCGGGGAGCTGTTTTTT; CDR3 protein: CASSVAGGGELFF
clone size: few; D gene: .; V gene: TRBV27; J gene: TRBJ1-2; CDR3 DNA: TGTGCCAGCAGTTTATCGGGGTCAGGGAGGAGCTACACCTTC; CDR3 protein: CASSLSGSGRSYTF
clone size: few; D gene: TRBD2; V gene: TRBV10-3; J gene: TRBJ2-3; CDR3 DNA: TGTGCCATCAGTCCCGGACTAGCGGGAGGAGCCGATACGCAGTATTTT; CDR3 protein: CAISPGLAGGADTQYF
clone size: few; D gene: TRBD2; V gene: TRBV28; J gene: TRBJ2-5; CDR3 DNA: TGTGCCAGCAGTTCATATAGCGGGGCGTCCCAAGAGACCCAGTACTTC; CDR3 protein: CASSSYSGASQETQYF
clone size: few; D gene: TRBD2; V gene: TRBV7-9; J gene: TRBJ2-7; CDR3 DNA: TGTGCCAGCAGCTTAGAGGCGGGGCGGACTAGTATTTACGAGCAGTACTTC; CDR3 protein: CASSLEAGRTSIYEQYF
clone size: few; D gene: .; V gene: TRBV7-7; J gene: TRBJ1-5; CDR3 DNA: TGTGCTAGCAGCTTATCTCCGAATCGGCCCCAGCATTTT; CDR3 protein: CASSLSPNRPQHF
clone size: few; D gene: .; V gene: TRBV28; J gene: TRBJ2-3; CDR3 DNA: TGTGCCAGCAGTATCCCACCAGAAGATACGCAGTATTTT; CDR3 protein: CASSIPPEDTQYF
clone size: few; D gene: .; V gene: TRBV7-9; J gene: TRBJ2-5; CDR3 DNA: TGTGCCAGCAGGCAAGACAGCGCAGAGACCCAGTACTTC; CDR3 protein: CASRQDSAETQYF
clone size: .; D gene: .; V gene: TRBV4-3; J gene: TRBJ2-1; CDR3 DNA: TGCGCCAGCAGCCAAGATGCAGAGAGCTCCTACAATGAGCAGTTCTTC; CDR3 protein: CASSQDAESSYNEQFF
clone size: .; D gene: .; V gene: TRBV6-5; J gene: TRBJ1-6; CDR3 DNA: TGTGCCAGCAGTTACGAAGGGGGTGATTCACCCCTCCACTTT; CDR3 protein: CASSYEGGDSPLHF
clone size: .; D gene: TRBD1; V gene: TRBV5-1; J gene: TRBJ2-5; CDR3 DNA: TGCGCCAGCAGGACAGGGTCACAAGAGACCCAGTACTTC; CDR3 protein: CASRTGSQETQYF
clone size: few; D gene: .; V gene: TRBV15; J gene: TRBJ2-7; CDR3 DNA: TGTGCCACCAGCAGAAACCGTCGCTTGTGGGAGTACGAGCAGTACTTC; CDR3 protein: CATSRNRRLWEYEQYF
clone size: .; D gene: .; V gene: TRBV4-3; J gene: TRBJ1-4; CDR3 DNA: TGCGCCAGCAGCCAAGACTACGGGGCGGGACTAGATGAAAAACTGTTTTTT; CDR3 protein: CASSQDYGAGLDEKLFF
clone size: .; D gene: .; V gene: TRBV7-9; J gene: TRBJ2-1; CDR3 DNA: TGTGCCAGCAGCTCCCCCTACAACTACAATGAGCAGTTCTTC; CDR3 protein: CASSSPYNYNEQFF
clone size: .; D gene: TRBD1; V gene: TRBV7-9; J gene: TRBJ1-2; CDR3 DNA: TGTGCCATCGAGCCCCCGGGACAGAGACACTATGGCTACACCTTC; CDR3 protein: CAIEPPGQRHYGYTF
clone size: .; D gene: .; V gene: TRBV15; J gene: TRBJ2-5; CDR3 DNA: TGTGCCACCAGCTTAAGGGTCCCTGGGGAGACCCAGTACTTC; CDR3 protein: CATSLRVPGETQYF
clone size: .; D gene: .; V gene: TRBV15; J gene: TRBJ1-4; CDR3 DNA: TGTGCCACCAGCCCAGGACCGATTAATGAAAAACTGTTTTTT; CDR3 protein: CATSPGPINEKLFF
clone size: .; D gene: .; V gene: TRBV7-2; J gene: TRBJ2-1; CDR3 DNA: TGTGCCAGCAGCTTAGGATGGGAGCGGGTGAGCTCCTACAATGAGCAGTTCTTC; CDR3 protein: CASSLGWERVSSYNEQFF
clone size: .; D gene: TRBD1; V gene: TRBV18; J gene: TRBJ1-2; CDR3 DNA: TGTGCCAGCTCACCAGTTGGGACAGGGTATGGCTACACCTTC; CDR3 protein: CASSPVGTGYGYTF
clone size: few; D gene: .; V gene: TRBV9; J gene: TRBJ2-7; CDR3 DNA: TGTGCCAGCAGCGTAGGTTTCAGGGCCTACGAGCAGTACTTC; CDR3 protein: CASSVGFRAYEQYF
clone size: .; D gene: .; V gene: TRBV7-9; J gene: TRBJ2-7; CDR3 DNA: TGTGCCAGCAGCTTAGATTTGGACTACTCCTACGAGCAGTACTTC; CDR3 protein: CASSLDLDYSYEQYF
clone size: few; D gene: TRBD1; V gene: TRBV7-9; J gene: TRBJ2-7; CDR3 DNA: TGTGCCAGCAGCTTTAACACGGGACAGACGGCCTACGAGCAGTACTTC; CDR3 protein: CASSFNTGQTAYEQYF
clone size: few; D gene: TRBD1; V gene: TRBV14; J gene: TRBJ2-1; CDR3 DNA: TGTACCAGCAGCCAACTCGGGACAGGGAGAGGGGTTTACAATGAGCAGTTCTTC; CDR3 protein: CTSSQLGTGRGVYNEQFF
clone size: once; D gene: .; V gene: TRBV12-3/TRBV12-4; J gene: TRBJ1-4; CDR3 DNA: TGTGCCAACAGTCTACTGGGGGCAAGTGAAAAACTGTTTTTT; CDR3 protein: CANSLLGASEKLFF
clone size: .; D gene: .; V gene: TRBV7-2; J gene: TRBJ1-1; CDR3 DNA: TGTGCCAGCAGCCGCAGGGCGGACACTGAAGCTTTCTTT; CDR3 protein: CASSRRADTEAFF
clone size: few; D gene: TRBD1; V gene: TRBV28; J gene: TRBJ1-3; CDR3 DNA: TGTGCCAGCACCGAGACAGGGGTAGGAAACACCATATATTTT; CDR3 protein: CASTETGVGNTIYF
clone size: few; D gene: .; V gene: TRBV5-6; J gene: TRBJ2-3; CDR3 DNA: TGTGCCAGCAGCTTGGACCAGGGTGGAGATACGCAGTATTTT; CDR3 protein: CASSLDQGGDTQYF
clone size: .; D gene: .; V gene: TRBV9; J gene: TRBJ1-2; CDR3 DNA: TGTGCCAGCAGCGGCCTAAATAGCGACAGATTTAACTATGGCTACACCTTC; CDR3 protein: CASSGLNSDRFNYGYTF
clone size: .; D gene: .; V gene: TRBV19; J gene: TRBJ2-5; CDR3 DNA: TGTGCCAGTAGTATTGGAGGGGGGTCTGTCCAAGAGACCCAGTACTTC; CDR3 protein: CASSIGGGSVQETQYF
clone size: .; D gene: TRBD1; V gene: TRBV12-3/TRBV12-4; J gene: TRBJ2-5; CDR3 DNA: TGTGCCAGCAGTCCGCCCGGGACAGGGCAAGAGACCCAGTACTTC; CDR3 protein: CASSPPGTGQETQYF
clone size: .; D gene: .; V gene: TRBV28; J gene: TRBJ1-2; CDR3 DNA: TGTGCCAGCAGCCGGGCGGGAGGGACCCTCTATGGCTACACCTTC; CDR3 protein: CASSRAGGTLYGYTF
clone size: few; D gene: .; V gene: TRBV29-1; J gene: TRBJ2-7; CDR3 DNA: TGCAGCGTTAAGGGAGAGGGCTACGAGCAGTACTTC; CDR3 protein: CSVKGEGYEQYF
clone size: .; D gene: .; V gene: TRBV5-1; J gene: TRBJ2-5; CDR3 DNA: TGCGCCAGCAGCGAGGTGCCAGGCAGAGAAGAGACCCAGTACTTC; CDR3 protein: CASSEVPGREETQYF
clone size: few; D gene: .; V gene: TRBV7-2; J gene: TRBJ2-1; CDR3 DNA: TGTGCCAGCAGCTTAGTTATGTTTAATGAGCAGTTCTTC; CDR3 protein: CASSLVMFNEQFF
clone size: .; D gene: .; V gene: TRBV21-1; J gene: TRBJ2-3; CDR3 DNA: TGTGCCAGCAGCGAGACTAGCGGGAGGTTCACAGATACGCAGTATTTT; CDR3 protein: CASSETSGRFTDTQYF